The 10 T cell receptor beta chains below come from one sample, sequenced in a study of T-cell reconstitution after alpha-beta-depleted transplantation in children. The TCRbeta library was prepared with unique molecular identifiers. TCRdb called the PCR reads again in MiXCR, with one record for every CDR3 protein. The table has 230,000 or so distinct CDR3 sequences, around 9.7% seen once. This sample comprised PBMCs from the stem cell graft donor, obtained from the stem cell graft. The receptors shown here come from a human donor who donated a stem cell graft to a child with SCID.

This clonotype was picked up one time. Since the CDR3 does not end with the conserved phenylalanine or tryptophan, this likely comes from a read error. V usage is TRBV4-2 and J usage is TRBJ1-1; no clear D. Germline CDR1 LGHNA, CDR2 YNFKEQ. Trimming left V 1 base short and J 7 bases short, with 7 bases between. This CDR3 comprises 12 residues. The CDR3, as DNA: TGTGCCAGCAGCCAAGTATCGGGTGAAGCTTTCATT. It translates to CASSQVSGEAFI.

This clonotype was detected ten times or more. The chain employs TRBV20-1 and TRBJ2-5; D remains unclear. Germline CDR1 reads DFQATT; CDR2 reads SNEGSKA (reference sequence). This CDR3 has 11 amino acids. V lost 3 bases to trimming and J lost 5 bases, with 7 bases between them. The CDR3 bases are TGCAGTGCTAGCTCCAGGGAGACCCAGTACTTC. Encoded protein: CSASSRETQYF.

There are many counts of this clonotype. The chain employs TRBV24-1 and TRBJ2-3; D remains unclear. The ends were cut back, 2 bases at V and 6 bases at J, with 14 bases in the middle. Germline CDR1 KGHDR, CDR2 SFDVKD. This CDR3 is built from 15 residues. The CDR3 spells CATSDSRASRDTQYF. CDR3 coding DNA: TGTGCCACCAGTGATTCCCGAGCTAGTCGGGATACGCAGTATTTT.

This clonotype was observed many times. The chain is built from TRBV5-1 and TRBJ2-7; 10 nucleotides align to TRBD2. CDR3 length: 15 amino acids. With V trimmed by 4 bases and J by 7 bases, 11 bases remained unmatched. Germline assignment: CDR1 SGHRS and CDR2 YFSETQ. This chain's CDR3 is CASSVSSGGAWEQYF. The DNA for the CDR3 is TGCGCCAGCAGCGTATCGAGCGGGGGGGCCTGGGAGCAGTACTTC. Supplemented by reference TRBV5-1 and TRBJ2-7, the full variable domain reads KAGVTQTPRYLIKTRGQQVTLSCSPISGHRSVSWYQQTPGQGLQFLFEYFSETQRNKGNFPGRFSGRQFSNSRSEMNVSTLELGDSALYLCASSVSSGGAWEQYFGPGTRLTVT.

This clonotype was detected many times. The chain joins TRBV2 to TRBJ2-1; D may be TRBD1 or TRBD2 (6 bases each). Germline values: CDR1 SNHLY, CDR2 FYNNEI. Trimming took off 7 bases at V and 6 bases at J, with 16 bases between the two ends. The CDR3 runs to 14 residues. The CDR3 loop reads CASTKGGVPNEQFF. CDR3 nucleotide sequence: TGTGCCAGCACGAAGGGGGGCGTACCCAATGAGCAGTTCTTC.

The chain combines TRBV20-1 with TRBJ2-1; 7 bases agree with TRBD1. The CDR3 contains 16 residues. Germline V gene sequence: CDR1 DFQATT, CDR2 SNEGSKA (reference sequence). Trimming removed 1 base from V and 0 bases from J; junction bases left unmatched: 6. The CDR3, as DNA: TGCAGTGCTAGAGGACCAACAGGGGTCTCCTACAATGAGCAGTTCTTC. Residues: CSARGPTGVSYNEQFF.

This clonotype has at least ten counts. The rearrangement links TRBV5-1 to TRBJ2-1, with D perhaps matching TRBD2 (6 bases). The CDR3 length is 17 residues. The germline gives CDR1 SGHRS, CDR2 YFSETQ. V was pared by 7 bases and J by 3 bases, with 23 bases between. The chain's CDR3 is CASFETPGTGDYNEQFF. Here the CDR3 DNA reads TGCGCCAGCTTCGAAACACCCGGGACTGGCGACTACAATGAGCAGTTCTTC.

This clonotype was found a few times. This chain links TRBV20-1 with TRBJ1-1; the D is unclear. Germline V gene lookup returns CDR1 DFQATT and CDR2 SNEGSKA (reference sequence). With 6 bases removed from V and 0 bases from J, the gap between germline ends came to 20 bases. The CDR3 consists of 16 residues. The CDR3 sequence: CSAAVQRETMNTEAFF. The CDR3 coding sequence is TGCAGTGCAGCCGTACAGAGGGAAACTATGAACACTGAAGCTTTCTTT.

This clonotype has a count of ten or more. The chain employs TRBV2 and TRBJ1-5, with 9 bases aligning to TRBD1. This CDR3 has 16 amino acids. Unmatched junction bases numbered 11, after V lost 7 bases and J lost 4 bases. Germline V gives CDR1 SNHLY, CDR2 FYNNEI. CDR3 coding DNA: TGTGCCAGCACCTCGATGAGGACAGGGGTAAATCAGCCCCAGCATTTT. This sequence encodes CASTSMRTGVNQPQHF.

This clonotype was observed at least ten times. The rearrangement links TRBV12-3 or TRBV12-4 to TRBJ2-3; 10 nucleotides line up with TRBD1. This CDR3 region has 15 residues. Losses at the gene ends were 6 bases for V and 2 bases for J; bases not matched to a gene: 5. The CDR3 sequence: CASSPGQGHTDTQYF. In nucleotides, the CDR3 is TGTGCCAGCAGCCCGGGACAGGGGCACACAGATACGCAGTATTTT.